What follows are 9 T cell receptor beta chains derived from one specimen sequenced in a study of technical replicates of blood from a few donors. TCRdb keeps only in-frame clones here, not all; method: immunoSEQ multiplex PCR. The profile shows fewer than 85,000 clones, 90% of them singletons. Material: PBMCs. The receptors were gathered from a human donor in good health. Some clones in this sample may be carry-over from other donors' samples.

The chain recombines TRBV4-3 with TRBJ1-4; 7 bases fit TRBD1. The CDR3 has 14 residues. V shed 3 bases, J shed 12 bases, and the junction held 10 bases outside the gene matches. Germline CDR1 and CDR2: LGHNA and YSLEER. In nucleotides, the CDR3 is TGCGCCAGCAGCCACCTTGGGACAGACCCCGAACTGTTTTTT. Encoded protein: CASSHLGTDPELFF.

V gene TRBV19 combines with J gene TRBJ2-7; 7 bases are a match to TRBD1. The V gene end was trimmed by 3 bases and the J gene end by 2 bases; junction bases not matched to a gene: 4. This CDR3 comprises 14 residues. Germline-derived CDR1 and CDR2 are LNHDA and SQIVND (reference sequence). CDR3 nucleotide sequence: TGTGCCAGTAGTATGACAGGGCTCGCCTACGAGCAGTACTTC. It translates to CASSMTGLAYEQYF.

This chain uses TRBV29-1 with TRBJ2-1; 11 bases map to TRBD2. J was trimmed by 2 bases and V by 4 bases; bases with no gene match: 4. The CDR3 spans 15 residues. Looked up from germline, CDR1 is SQVTM and CDR2 is ANQGSEA. CDR3: CSVVPSGGTYNEQFF. In nucleotides, the CDR3 is TGCAGCGTTGTCCCTAGCGGGGGGACCTACAATGAGCAGTTCTTC.

V is TRBV5-1 and J is TRBJ1-6; perhaps TRBD1 as D (6 bases). Trimming stripped 2 bases from V and 5 bases from J, with 14 bases between. The CDR3 consists of 16 residues. Germline lookup yields CDR1 SGHRS and CDR2 YFSETQ. CDR3 nucleotides: TGCGCCAGCAGCTTTAACAGGGCCAGGGATAATTCACCCCTCCACTTT. Its translation: CASSFNRARDNSPLHF.

The sample holds one count of this clone. CDR3: CASSSDRATDTQYF. The CDR3 DNA reads as TGTGCCAGCAGTTCAGACAGGGCCACAGATACGCAGTATTTT. The chain uses TRBV28 and TRBJ2-3; 7 nucleotides agree with TRBD1. The CDR3 spans 14 residues. CDR1 MDHEN and CDR2 SYDVKM come from the germline V gene. V dropped 4 bases and J dropped 2; count of bases not matched to a gene: 3.

The V call is TRBV7-8, the J call TRBJ1-5, with TRBD1 identical over 9 bases. V lost 4 bases to trimming and J lost 9 bases; unmatched junction nucleotides: 10. Germline CDR1 is SGHVS and CDR2 is FQNEAQ. This CDR3 is built from 15 residues. This chain's CDR3 is CASSSFGQGILPQHF. CDR3 coding DNA: TGTGCCAGCAGCTCATTTGGACAGGGGATATTGCCCCAGCATTTT. Using reference TRBV7-8 and TRBJ1-5 for the parts outside the CDR3, the full variable domain is GAGVSQSPRYKVAKRGQDVALRCDPISGHVSLFWYQQALGQGPEFLTYFQNEAQLDKSGLPSDRFFAERPEGSVSTLKIQRTQQEDSAVYLCASSSFGQGILPQHFGDGTRLSIL.

The chain carries TRBV6-5 and TRBJ2-4, with D unresolved. Germline values: CDR1 MNHEY, CDR2 SVGAGI. V dropped 7 bases and J dropped 5 bases, with 15 bases sitting between them. This CDR3 has 14 residues. The DNA of the CDR3 is TGTGCCAGCAAGCCAGGCTTAACTCAAAACATTCAGTACTTC. Translated, it gives CASKPGLTQNIQYF.

J is TRBJ1-6 and V is TRBV23-1; D remains unclear. TRBV23-1 carries the ORF label, with uncertain function. This CDR3 is built from 15 residues. V was pared by 2 bases and J by 8 bases, with 13 bases between. CDR3 amino acids: CASSQPGITDSPLHF. CDR3 in DNA: TGCGCCAGCAGTCAACCGGGGATTACGGATTCACCCCTCCACTTT.

The V gene is TRBV7-9, the J gene TRBJ2-3, with a weak D call TRBD1 (6 bases). The CDR3 runs 17 residues. Trimming removed 5 bases from V and 1 base from J, with 19 bases in between. Per germline, CDR1 SEHNR and CDR2 FQNEAQ (reference sequence). CDR3 nucleotides: TGTGCCAGCAGCCTAGGGTTAGGGGGAGTTGGCACAGATACGCAGTATTTT. Residues: CASSLGLGGVGTDTQYF. Variable domain in full (rest from reference TRBV7-9 and TRBJ2-3): DTGVSQNPRHKITKRGQNVTFRCDPISEHNRLYWYRQTLGQGPEFLTYFQNEAQLEKSRLLSDRFSAERPKGSFSTLEIQRTEQGDSAMYLCASSLGLGGVGTDTQYFGPGTRLTVL.